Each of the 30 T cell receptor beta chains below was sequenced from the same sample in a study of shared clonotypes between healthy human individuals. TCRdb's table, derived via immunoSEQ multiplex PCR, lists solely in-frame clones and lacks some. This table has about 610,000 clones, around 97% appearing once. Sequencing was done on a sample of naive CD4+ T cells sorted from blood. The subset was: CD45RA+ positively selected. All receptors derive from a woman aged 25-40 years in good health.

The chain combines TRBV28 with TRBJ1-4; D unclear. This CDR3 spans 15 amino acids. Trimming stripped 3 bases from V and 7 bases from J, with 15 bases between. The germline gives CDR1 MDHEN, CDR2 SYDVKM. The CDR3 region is CASSLVRKIGEKLFF. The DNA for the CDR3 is TGTGCCAGCAGTTTGGTGAGGAAAATCGGTGAAAAACTGTTTTTT.

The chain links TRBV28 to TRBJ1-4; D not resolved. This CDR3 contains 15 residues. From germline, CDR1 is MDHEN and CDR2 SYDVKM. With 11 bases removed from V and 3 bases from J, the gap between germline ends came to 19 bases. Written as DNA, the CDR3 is TGTGCCGGAGGATCGAGCGGTACCTCTAATGAAAAACTGTTTTTT. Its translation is CAGGSSGTSNEKLFF.

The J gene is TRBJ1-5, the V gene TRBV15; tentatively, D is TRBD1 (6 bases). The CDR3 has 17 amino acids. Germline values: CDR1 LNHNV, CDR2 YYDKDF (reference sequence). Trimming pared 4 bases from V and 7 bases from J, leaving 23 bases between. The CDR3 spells CATSNLGGGGQLQPQHF. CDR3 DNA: TGTGCCACCAGCAATTTAGGCGGCGGGGGGCAGTTACAGCCCCAGCATTTT.

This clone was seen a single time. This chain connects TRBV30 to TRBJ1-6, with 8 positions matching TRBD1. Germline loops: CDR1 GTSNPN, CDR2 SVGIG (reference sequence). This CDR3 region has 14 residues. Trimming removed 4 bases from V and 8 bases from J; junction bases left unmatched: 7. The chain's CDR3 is CAWTRDRSDSPLHF. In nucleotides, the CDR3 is TGTGCCTGGACCCGGGACAGGAGCGATTCACCCCTCCACTTT.

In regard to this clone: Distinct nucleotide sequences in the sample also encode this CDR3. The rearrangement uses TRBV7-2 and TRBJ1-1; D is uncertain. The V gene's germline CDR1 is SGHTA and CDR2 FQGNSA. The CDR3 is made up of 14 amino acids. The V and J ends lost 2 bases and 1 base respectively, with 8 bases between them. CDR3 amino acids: CASSLFGGNTEAFF. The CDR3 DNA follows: TGTGCCAGCAGCTTATTTGGCGGGAACACTGAAGCTTTCTTT.

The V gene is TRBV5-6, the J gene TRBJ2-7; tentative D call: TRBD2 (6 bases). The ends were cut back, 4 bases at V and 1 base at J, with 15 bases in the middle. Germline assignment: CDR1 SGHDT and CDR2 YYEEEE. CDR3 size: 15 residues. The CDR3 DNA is TGTGCCAGCAGCACACCGCCGGGACTTTCCTACGAGCAGTACTTC. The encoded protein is CASSTPPGLSYEQYF.

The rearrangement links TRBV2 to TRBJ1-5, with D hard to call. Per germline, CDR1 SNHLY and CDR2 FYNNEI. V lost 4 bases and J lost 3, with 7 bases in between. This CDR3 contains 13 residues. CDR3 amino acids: CASSGGNNQPQHF. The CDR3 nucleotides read TGTGCCAGCAGTGGTGGTAACAATCAGCCCCAGCATTTT. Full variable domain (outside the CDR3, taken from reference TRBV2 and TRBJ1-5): EPEVTQTPSHQVTQMGQEVILRCVPISNHLYFYWYRQILGQKVEFLVSFYNNEISEKSEIFDDQFSVERPDGSNFTLKIRSTKLEDSAMYFCASSGGNNQPQHFGDGTRLSIL.

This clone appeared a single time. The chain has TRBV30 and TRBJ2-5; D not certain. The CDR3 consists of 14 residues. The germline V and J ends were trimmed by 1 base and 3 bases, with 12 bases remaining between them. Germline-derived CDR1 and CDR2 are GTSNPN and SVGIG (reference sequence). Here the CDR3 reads CAWSGPLGEETQYF. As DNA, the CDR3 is TGTGCCTGGAGTGGTCCCCTAGGAGAAGAGACCCAGTACTTC.

The CDR3 is CASSVSTGNEQFF. The CDR3 DNA reads TGTGCCAGCAGTGTCTCCACGGGCAATGAGCAGTTCTTC. The genes are TRBV2 and TRBJ2-1; D call uncertain. The V gene's germline CDR1 is SNHLY and CDR2 FYNNEI. V lost 4 bases, J lost 6 bases, and 10 bases lay in between. The CDR3 runs to 13 residues. Based on the CDR3 plus reference TRBV2 and TRBJ2-1, the full variable domain is EPEVTQTPSHQVTQMGQEVILRCVPISNHLYFYWYRQILGQKVEFLVSFYNNEISEKSEIFDDQFSVERPDGSNFTLKIRSTKLEDSAMYFCASSVSTGNEQFFGPGTRLTVL.

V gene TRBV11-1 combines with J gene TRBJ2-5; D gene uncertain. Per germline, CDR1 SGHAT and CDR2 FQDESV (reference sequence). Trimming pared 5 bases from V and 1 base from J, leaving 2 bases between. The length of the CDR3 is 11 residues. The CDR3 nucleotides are TGTGCCAGCAGCCGCCAAGAGACCCAGTACTTC. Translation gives CASSRQETQYF.

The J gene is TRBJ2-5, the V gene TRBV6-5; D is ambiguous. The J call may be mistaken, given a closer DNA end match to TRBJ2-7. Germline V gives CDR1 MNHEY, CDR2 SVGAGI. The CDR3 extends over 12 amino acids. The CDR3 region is CASRTGRYEQYF. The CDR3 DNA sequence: TGTGCCAGCAGGACGGGTAGATACGAGCAGTACTTC.

The DNA for the CDR3 is TGTGCCAGCATAGGGAACACTGAAGCTTTCTTT. The encoded protein is CASIGNTEAFF. This chain connects TRBV27 to TRBJ1-1; D is unclear. Trimming shortened V by 7 bases and J by 1 base, and 4 bases separated the two germline ends. The CDR3 has 11 amino acids. In germline, CDR1 is MNHEY, CDR2 SMNVEV (reference sequence).

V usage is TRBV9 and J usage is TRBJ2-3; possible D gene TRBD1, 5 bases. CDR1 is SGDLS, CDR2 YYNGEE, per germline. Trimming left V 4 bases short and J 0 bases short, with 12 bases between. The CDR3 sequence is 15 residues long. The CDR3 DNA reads TGTGCCAGCAGCCCAAGGGGCAGTAGCACAGATACGCAGTATTTT. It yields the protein CASSPRGSSTDTQYF.

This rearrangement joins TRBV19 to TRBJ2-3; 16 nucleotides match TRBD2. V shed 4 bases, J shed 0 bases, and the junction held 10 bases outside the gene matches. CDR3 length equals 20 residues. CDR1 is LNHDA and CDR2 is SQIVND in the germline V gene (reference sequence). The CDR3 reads CASSKASGLAGGASTDTQYF. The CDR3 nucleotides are TGTGCCAGTAGTAAGGCTTCGGGACTAGCGGGAGGGGCTAGCACAGATACGCAGTATTTT. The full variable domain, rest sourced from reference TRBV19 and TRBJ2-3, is DGGITQSPKYLFRKEGQNVTLSCEQNLNHDAMYWYRQDPGQGLRLIYYSQIVNDFQKGDIAEGYSVSREKKESFPLTVTSAQKNPTAFYLCASSKASGLAGGASTDTQYFGPGTRLTVL.

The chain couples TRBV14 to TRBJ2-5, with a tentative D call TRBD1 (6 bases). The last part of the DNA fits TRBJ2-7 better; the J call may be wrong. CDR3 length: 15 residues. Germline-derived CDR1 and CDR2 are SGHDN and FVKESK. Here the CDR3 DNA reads TGTGCCAGCAGCCTTTACTCGGACAGCTCCTACGAGCAGTACTTC. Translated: CASSLYSDSSYEQYF.

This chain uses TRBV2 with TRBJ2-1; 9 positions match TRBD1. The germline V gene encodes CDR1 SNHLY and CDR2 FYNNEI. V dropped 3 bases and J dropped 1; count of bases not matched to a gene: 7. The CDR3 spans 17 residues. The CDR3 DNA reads TGTGCCAGCAGTGACCCCCGGACAGGGGCGTCCTACAATGAGCAGTTCTTC. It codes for CASSDPRTGASYNEQFF.

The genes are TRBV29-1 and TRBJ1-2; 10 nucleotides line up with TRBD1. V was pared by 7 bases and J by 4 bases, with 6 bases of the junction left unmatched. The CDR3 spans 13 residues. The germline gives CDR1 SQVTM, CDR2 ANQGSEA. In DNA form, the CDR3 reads TGCAGCGCCTTGACAGGGGGCGGCTATGGCTACACCTTC. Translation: CSALTGGGYGYTF.

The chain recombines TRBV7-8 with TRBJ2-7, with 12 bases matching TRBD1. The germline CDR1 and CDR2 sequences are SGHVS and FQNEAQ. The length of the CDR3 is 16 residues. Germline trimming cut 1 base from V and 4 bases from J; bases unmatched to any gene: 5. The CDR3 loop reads CASSLVGTGGRYEQYF. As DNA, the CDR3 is TGTGCCAGCAGCTTAGTCGGGACAGGGGGCAGGTACGAGCAGTACTTC.

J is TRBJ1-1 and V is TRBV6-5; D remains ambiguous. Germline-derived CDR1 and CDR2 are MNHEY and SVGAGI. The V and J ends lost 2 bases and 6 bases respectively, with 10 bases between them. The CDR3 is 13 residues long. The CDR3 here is CASSYGRASEAFF. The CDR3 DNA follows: TGTGCCAGCAGTTACGGAAGGGCTTCTGAAGCTTTCTTT.

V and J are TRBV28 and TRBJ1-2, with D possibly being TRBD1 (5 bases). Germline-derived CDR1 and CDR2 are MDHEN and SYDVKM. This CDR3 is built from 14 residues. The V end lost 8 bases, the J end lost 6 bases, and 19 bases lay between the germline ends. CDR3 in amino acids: CASLTPGGMNGYTF. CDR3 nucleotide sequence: TGTGCCAGCCTTACGCCGGGGGGAATGAATGGCTACACCTTC.

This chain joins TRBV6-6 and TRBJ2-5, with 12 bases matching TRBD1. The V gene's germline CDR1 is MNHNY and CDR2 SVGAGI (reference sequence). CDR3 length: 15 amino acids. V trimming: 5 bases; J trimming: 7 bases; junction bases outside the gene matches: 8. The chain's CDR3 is CASSLPGQGARTQYF. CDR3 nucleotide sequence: TGTGCCAGCAGTCTACCGGGACAGGGGGCCAGGACCCAGTACTTC.

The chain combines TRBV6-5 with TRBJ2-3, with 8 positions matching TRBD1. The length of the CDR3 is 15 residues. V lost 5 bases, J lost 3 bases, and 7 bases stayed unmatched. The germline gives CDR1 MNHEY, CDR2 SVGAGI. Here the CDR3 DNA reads TGTGCCAGCAGTCCTAGTCAGGGGGCTACAGATACGCAGTATTTT. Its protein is CASSPSQGATDTQYF.

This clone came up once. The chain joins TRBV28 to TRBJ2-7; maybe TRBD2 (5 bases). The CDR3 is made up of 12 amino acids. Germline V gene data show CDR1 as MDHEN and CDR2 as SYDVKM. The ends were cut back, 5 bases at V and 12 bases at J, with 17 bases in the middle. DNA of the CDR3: TGTGCCAGCAGTACCGGACTTGGCAATTGGTACTTC. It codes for CASSTGLGNWYF.

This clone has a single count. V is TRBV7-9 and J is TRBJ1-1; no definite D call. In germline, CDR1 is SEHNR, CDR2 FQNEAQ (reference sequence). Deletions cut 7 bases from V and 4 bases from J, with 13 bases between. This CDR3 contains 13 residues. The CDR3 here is CASIRGPSTEAFF. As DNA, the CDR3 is TGTGCCAGCATCCGAGGACCAAGCACTGAAGCTTTCTTT.

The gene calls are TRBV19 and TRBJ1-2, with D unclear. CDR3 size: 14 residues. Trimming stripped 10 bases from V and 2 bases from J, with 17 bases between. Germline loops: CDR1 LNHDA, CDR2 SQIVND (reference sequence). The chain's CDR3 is CATERGERNYGYTF. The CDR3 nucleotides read TGTGCCACAGAGCGCGGGGAGAGGAACTATGGCTACACCTTC.

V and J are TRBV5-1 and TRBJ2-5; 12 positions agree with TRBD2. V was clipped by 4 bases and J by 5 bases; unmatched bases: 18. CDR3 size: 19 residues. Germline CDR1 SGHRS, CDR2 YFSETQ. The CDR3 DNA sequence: TGCGCCAGCAGCCGGGCTGGCAGGGGTACTAGCGGGAGGACGGAGACCCAGTACTTC. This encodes CASSRAGRGTSGRTETQYF.

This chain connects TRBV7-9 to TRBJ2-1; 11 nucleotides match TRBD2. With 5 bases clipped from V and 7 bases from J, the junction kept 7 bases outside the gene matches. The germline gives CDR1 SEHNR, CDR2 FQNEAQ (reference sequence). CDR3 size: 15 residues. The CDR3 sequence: CASSRTSGSANEQFF. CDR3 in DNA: TGTGCCAGCAGCAGGACTAGCGGGTCCGCGAATGAGCAGTTCTTC.

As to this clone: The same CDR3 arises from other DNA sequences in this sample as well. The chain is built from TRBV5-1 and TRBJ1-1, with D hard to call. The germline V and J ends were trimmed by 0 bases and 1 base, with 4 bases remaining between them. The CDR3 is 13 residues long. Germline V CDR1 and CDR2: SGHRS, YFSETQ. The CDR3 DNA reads TGCGCCAGCAGCTTGGTGGCGAACACTGAAGCTTTCTTT. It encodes CASSLVANTEAFF.

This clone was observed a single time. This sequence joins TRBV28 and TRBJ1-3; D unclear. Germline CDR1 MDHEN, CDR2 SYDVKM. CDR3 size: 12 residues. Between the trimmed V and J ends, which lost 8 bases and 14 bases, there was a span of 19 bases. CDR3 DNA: TGTGCCAGCTCCTTAAAAGGTCTGGCCGTATATTTT. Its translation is CASSLKGLAVYF.

CDR3 residues: CASSQAGSGERETQYF. The CDR3 region has the DNA TGCGCCAGCAGCCAAGCGGGTAGCGGGGAGAGGGAGACCCAGTACTTC. The genes are TRBV4-1 and TRBJ2-5; 8 bases line up with TRBD2. In germline, CDR1 is MGHRA, CDR2 YSYEKL. The CDR3 consists of 16 residues. The trim removed 1 base at V and 5 bases at J, leaving 9 bases unmatched.